One sample yielded the 17 T cell receptor beta chains listed below, sequenced in a study of Graves' ophthalmopathy and Graves' hyperthyroidism. RNA transcripts were the source from which TCR beta CDR3 regions were amplified. HTBI primers were used in a first-round RT-PCR, which preceded a second-round multiplex PCR. TCRdb reprocessed the multiplex PCR reads with MiXCR, giving one entry per CDR3 protein. The sample includes almost 750,000 distinct CDR3 sequences, approximately 40% of them seen just once. The sample consisted of peripheral blood. The receptor set was obtained from an adult man with Graves' ophthalmopathy.

For this clonotype: Since a much larger clone is just one base distant, this may be a read error. The CDR3 DNA reads TGCAGCGTCCCAAGGGGACAGGGAGGGTTCGAGCAGTACTTC. Translation: CSVPRGQGGFEQYF. The chain is built from TRBV29-1 and TRBJ2-7, with 9 bases that match TRBD1. Germline loops: CDR1 SQVTM, CDR2 ANQGSEA. V dropped 6 bases and J dropped 6; count of bases not matched to a gene: 12. The CDR3 is 14 residues long.

Remarks on this clonotype: This sequence may be a read error, since a much larger clone differs from it by one base. The missing conserved phenylalanine or tryptophan at the end of this CDR3 makes a read error likely. This chain links TRBV29-1 with TRBJ1-1; no firm D call. V lost 7 bases and J 2 bases, leaving 20 bases between the germline ends. Germline V lookup: CDR1 SQVTM, CDR2 ANQGSEA. The CDR3 contains 15 residues. CDR3 sequence reads: CSAGLGSNRNTEAFS. Here the CDR3 DNA reads TGCAGCGCCGGACTGGGATCGAACAGAAACACTGAAGCTTTCTCT.

This clonotype was observed a handful of times. This CDR3 is CATSAGQGSDEQYF. The CDR3 coding sequence is TGTGCCACCAGTGCAGGACAGGGGAGCGACGAGCAGTACTTC. The chain joins TRBV24-1 to TRBJ2-7, with 9 bases matching TRBD1. The V gene end was trimmed by 5 bases and the J gene end by 5 bases; junction bases not matched to a gene: 6. The CDR3 length is 14 residues. Germline CDR1 reads KGHDR; CDR2 reads SFDVKD.

This clonotype was seen a few times. The CDR3 spells CASRWEGGYEQYF. In DNA form, the CDR3 reads TGTGCCAGCCGTTGGGAGGGTGGGTACGAGCAGTACTTC. V usage is TRBV11-2 and J usage is TRBJ2-7, with 7 nucleotides matching TRBD2. CDR1 and CDR2 (germline): SGHAT, FQNNGV. Trimming took 8 bases from V and 4 from J; bases not matched to a gene: 8. This CDR3 has 13 residues. The whole variable domain, filled in from reference TRBV11-2 and TRBJ2-7, reads EAGVAQSPRYKIIEKRQSVAFWCNPISGHATLYWYQQILGQGPKLLIQFQNNGVVDDSQLPKDRFSAERLKGVDSTLKIQPAKLEDSAVYLCASRWEGGYEQYFGPGTRLTVT.

The sample holds a few counts of this clonotype. The CDR3 reads CASSEAWEPQHF. As DNA, the CDR3 is TGTGCCAGCAGTGAAGCTTGGGAGCCCCAGCATTTT. The gene calls are TRBV6-1 and TRBJ1-5, with unresolved D. The V and J ends lost 0 bases and 8 bases respectively, with 5 bases between them. From germline, CDR1 is MNHNS and CDR2 SASEGT. The CDR3 runs 12 residues.

This chain connects TRBV25-1 to TRBJ1-1; no definite D call. The germline gives CDR1 MGHDK, CDR2 SYGVNS. Trimming took off 3 bases at V and 7 bases at J, with 12 bases between the two ends. This CDR3 spans 13 amino acids. The CDR3 reads CASSDSAGSEAFF. The DNA for the CDR3 is TGTGCCAGCAGTGATAGTGCCGGGAGTGAAGCTTTCTTT.

V is TRBV7-6 and J is TRBJ2-7; D gene unclear. The CDR3 spans 13 residues. Germline V gene data show CDR1 as SGHVS and CDR2 as FNYEAQ. V lost 5 bases and J 3 bases, leaving 11 bases between the germline ends. Here the CDR3 reads CASSPENRYEQYF. CDR3 nucleotide sequence: TGTGCCAGCAGCCCGGAGAATCGCTACGAGCAGTACTTC.

This clonotype was recorded a few times. The chain has TRBV7-9 and TRBJ1-4; TRBD1 matches at 9 bases. V trimming: 5 bases; J trimming: 0 bases; junction bases outside the gene matches: 10. CDR3 length equals 18 residues. Germline CDR1 is SEHNR and CDR2 is FQNEAQ (reference sequence). The CDR3 loop reads CASSPGQGGWATNEKLFF. The CDR3 DNA reads TGTGCCAGCAGCCCGGGACAGGGAGGTTGGGCAACTAATGAAAAACTGTTTTTT.

The sample holds a few counts of this clonotype. V and J are TRBV12-3 or TRBV12-4 and TRBJ2-6, with D possibly matching TRBD1 (6 bases). The CDR3 loop spans 18 amino acids. Deletions cut 6 bases from V and 0 bases from J, with 18 bases between. The CDR3 protein is CASSHAPTGSSGANVLTF. The CDR3 region has the DNA TGTGCCAGCAGCCACGCCCCCACAGGGAGCTCTGGGGCCAACGTCCTGACTTTC.

The gene calls are TRBV7-9 and TRBJ1-3, with 8 bases fitting TRBD1. The CDR3 is 20 residues long. V shed 5 bases, J shed 1 base, and the junction held 19 bases outside the gene matches. Per germline, CDR1 SEHNR and CDR2 FQNEAQ (reference sequence). The CDR3 DNA sequence: TGTGCCAGCAGCCAAGATTGGGTTGCAGGGGGCGTCCTTTCTGGAAACACCATATATTTT. This codes for CASSQDWVAGGVLSGNTIYF. Full variable domain (missing parts from reference TRBV7-9 and TRBJ1-3): DTGVSQNPRHKITKRGQNVTFRCDPISEHNRLYWYRQTLGQGPEFLTYFQNEAQLEKSRLLSDRFSAERPKGSFSTLEIQRTEQGDSAMYLCASSQDWVAGGVLSGNTIYFGEGSWLTVV.

This clonotype has only a few counts. One base away lies a much larger clone, so this may be a sequencing read error. The chain links TRBV29-1 to TRBJ2-7, with D possibly being TRBD2 (5 bases). Deletions cut 4 bases from V and 8 bases from J, with 18 bases between. The germline gives CDR1 SQVTM, CDR2 ANQGSEA. The CDR3 sequence is 13 residues long. The CDR3 spells CSVGGDRMYKQYF. For the CDR3, the DNA is TGCAGCGTTGGGGGAGACCGGATGTACAAGCAGTACTTC.

This clonotype was seen a few times. CDR3 protein: CASTPGTTNYGYTF. The CDR3 coding sequence is TGTGCCAGCACCCCGGGGACTACTAACTATGGCTACACCTTC. This sequence joins TRBV2 and TRBJ1-2, with D possibly matching TRBD1 (5 bases). CDR1 is SNHLY and CDR2 is FYNNEI in the germline V gene. The CDR3 runs 14 residues. Trimming stripped 7 bases from V and 0 bases from J, with 12 bases between.

In nucleotides, the CDR3 is TGTGCCAGCAGTGAGACTAGCGGGAGGACTATTTACGAGCAGTACTTC. Translating gives CASSETSGRTIYEQYF. This chain connects TRBV2 to TRBJ2-7; 13 bases match TRBD2. J gave up 4 bases and V 3 bases, and 6 bases lay outside the gene matches. Germline V gene sequence: CDR1 SNHLY, CDR2 FYNNEI. CDR3 size: 16 residues. Looking up the rest from reference TRBV2 and TRBJ2-7 gives the full variable domain: EPEVTQTPSHQVTQMGQEVILRCVPISNHLYFYWYRQILGQKVEFLVSFYNNEISEKSEIFDDQFSVERPDGSNFTLKIRSTKLEDSAMYFCASSETSGRTIYEQYFGPGTRLTVT.

This chain uses TRBV7-8 with TRBJ2-7; 9 bases line up with TRBD2. CDR1 is SGHVS, CDR2 FQNEAQ, per germline. This CDR3 contains 13 residues. With V trimmed by 6 bases and J by 5 bases, 5 bases remained unmatched. The CDR3 region has the DNA TGTGCCAGCAGTATAAGGACTAGCGACGAGCAGTACTTC. Its protein is CASSIRTSDEQYF.

This chain joins TRBV2 and TRBJ1-1; possible D gene TRBD1, 5 bases. CDR3 length: 16 amino acids. The germline V and J ends were trimmed by 5 bases and 0 bases, with 16 bases remaining between them. Germline values: CDR1 SNHLY, CDR2 FYNNEI. The CDR3 nucleotides read TGTGCCAGCAGTTTACAGGTTAAAAAACTGAACACTGAAGCTTTCTTT. It translates to CASSLQVKKLNTEAFF.

The genes are TRBV7-8 and TRBJ1-2; maybe TRBD1 (5 bases). The CDR3 consists of 14 residues. V shed 6 bases and J shed 2 bases, with 13 bases lying between them. Germline V gene data show CDR1 as SGHVS and CDR2 as FQNEAQ. The DNA for the CDR3 is TGTGCCAGCAGTACCCGACAGTGGAACTATGGCTACACCTTC. This translates into CASSTRQWNYGYTF.

This clonotype was counted many times. The V call is TRBV15, the J call TRBJ2-2; D not certain. Trimming cost V 0 bases and J 4 bases, with 6 bases left between them. CDR3 length equals 14 residues. In germline, CDR1 is LNHNV, CDR2 YYDKDF (reference sequence). For the CDR3, the DNA is TGTGCCACCAGCAGAGATCTCGGCACCGGGGAGCTGTTTTTT. Its protein is CATSRDLGTGELFF.